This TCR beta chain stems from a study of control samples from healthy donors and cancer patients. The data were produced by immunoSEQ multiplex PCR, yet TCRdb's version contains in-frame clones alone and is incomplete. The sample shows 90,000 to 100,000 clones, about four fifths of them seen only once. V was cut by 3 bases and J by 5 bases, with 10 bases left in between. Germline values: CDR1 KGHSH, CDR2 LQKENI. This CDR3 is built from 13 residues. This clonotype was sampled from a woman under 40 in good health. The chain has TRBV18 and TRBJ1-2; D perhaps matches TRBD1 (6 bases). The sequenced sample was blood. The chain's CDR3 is CASSPNREYGYTF. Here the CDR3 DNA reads TGTGCCAGCTCACCGAACAGGGAGTATGGCTACACCTTC.